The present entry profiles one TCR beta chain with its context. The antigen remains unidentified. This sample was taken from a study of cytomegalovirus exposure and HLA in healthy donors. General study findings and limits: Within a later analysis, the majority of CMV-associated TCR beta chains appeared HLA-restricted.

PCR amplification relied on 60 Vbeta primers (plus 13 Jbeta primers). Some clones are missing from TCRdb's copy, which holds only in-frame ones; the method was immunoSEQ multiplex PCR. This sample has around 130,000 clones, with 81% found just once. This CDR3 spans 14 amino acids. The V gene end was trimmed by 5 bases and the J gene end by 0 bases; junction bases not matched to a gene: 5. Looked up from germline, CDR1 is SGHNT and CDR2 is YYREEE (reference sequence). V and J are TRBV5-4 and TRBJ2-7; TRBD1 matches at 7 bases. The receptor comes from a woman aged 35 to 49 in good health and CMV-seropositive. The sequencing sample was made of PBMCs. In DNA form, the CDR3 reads TGTGCCAGCAGGAATCGGGACAGCTCCTACGAGCAGTACTTC. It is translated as CASRNRDSSYEQYF. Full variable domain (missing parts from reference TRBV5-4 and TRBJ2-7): ETGVTQSPTHLIKTRGQQVTLRCSSQSGHNTVSWYQQALGQGPQFIFQYYREEENGRGNFPPRFSGLQFPNYSSELNVNALELDDSALYLCASRNRDSSYEQYFGPGTRLTVT.